The rows below give T cell receptor beta chains drawn from one sample of a study of OX40 agonist ivuxolimab in advanced cancers. The method was immunoSEQ multiplex PCR; TCRdb's version includes in-frame clones alone and lacks a portion of them. The sample gives 55,000 to 65,000 clones, more than 70% of which show up once; about 1% is in the top ten. Sequences were derived from CD4+ or CD8+ T cells sorted from blood, sampled in a trial of the OX40 agonist ivuxolimab. The receptor set was obtained from an adult with an advanced solid tumor such as melanoma, head and neck, liver or kidney cancer. CDR3s leave out the opening cysteine and the closing phenylalanine or tryptophan. Fields, in order: J gene, D gene, V gene, CDR3 protein. A D gene is named only where the DNA matches it firmly.

TRBJ2-7 - TRBV6-6 ASSYDSYRSYEQY
TRBJ1-3 - TRBV18 ASSSGATGNTIY
TRBJ1-1 - TRBV7-9 ASSPRDKTEAF
TRBJ1-4 - TRBV25-1 ASSESYGVPELF
TRBJ2-3 TRBD2 TRBV10-3 AIRPGLAGGGTDTQY
TRBJ1-3 - TRBV12-5 ASGPRTGLISGNTIY
TRBJ2-7 TRBD2 TRBV7-9 ASSSLAGVLEQY
TRBJ2-1 - TRBV6-5 ASSYSRTALDNEQF
TRBJ1-2 - TRBV7-8 ASSLSLLDYGYT
TRBJ1-5 - TRBV5-8 ASSLAFTGNQPQH
TRBJ1-2 - TRBV6-6 ASTSGTGRRDYGYT
TRBJ2-2 - TRBV7-8 ASSFAGYTGELF
TRBJ1-2 - TRBV27 ASSFRQATRDGYT
TRBJ1-6 - TRBV4-1 ASSHTNSYNSPLH
TRBJ1-1 - TRBV11-2 ASSPPDRPRLGAF
TRBJ1-5 - TRBV21-1 ASSKRSALHDQPQH
TRBJ1-5 - TRBV27 ASRERNQPQH
TRBJ1-1 - TRBV4-1 ASSQGVVANTEAF
TRBJ2-3 - TRBV7-9 ASSLGRTSTDTQY
TRBJ2-1 - TRBV5-1 ASSRGAEYNEQF
TRBJ1-2 TRBD1 TRBV5-1 ASSRNPTGTYGYT
TRBJ1-2 TRBD1 TRBV25-1 ASSRTGDGGGYT